These 15 T cell receptor beta chains came from one sample sequenced in a study of human T cells and chemical hapten exposure. MiXCR, run by TCRdb on the RACE reads, gives a single entry per CDR3 protein. Among nearly 85,000 distinct CDR3 sequences listed, 11% were seen once. The time point: patch test 2, 6 weeks after DPC sensitization. Specified treatment: therapeutic diphenylcyclopropenone sensitization with weekly scalp DPC. The sample consisted of whole blood, taken in connection with sensitization to the hapten diphenylcyclopropenone (DPC). The source is a man younger than 30 with alopecia areata. Some clones in this sample may be carry-over from other donors' samples.

This clonotype came up a few times. The chain joins TRBV20-1 to TRBJ2-1, with 11 bases that match TRBD1. CDR3 size: 16 residues. Germline loops: CDR1 DFQATT, CDR2 SNEGSKA (reference sequence). V lost 5 bases to trimming and J lost 3 bases; unmatched junction nucleotides: 9. The CDR3 here is CSAGETGTGGYNEQFF. The CDR3 region has the DNA TGCAGTGCTGGGGAAACCGGGACAGGGGGCTACAATGAGCAGTTCTTC.

This chain uses TRBV29-1 with TRBJ2-2; 7 bases line up with TRBD1. CDR3 length: 16 amino acids. Germline trimming cut 0 bases from V and 4 bases from J; bases unmatched to any gene: 8. Per germline, CDR1 SQVTM and CDR2 ANQGSEA. This CDR3 is CSVEEGQHTSTGELFF. In nucleotides, the CDR3 is TGCAGCGTTGAAGAGGGACAGCACACGAGCACCGGGGAGCTGTTTTTT.

In this sample, this clonotype turned up many times. The V gene is TRBV11-1, the J gene TRBJ1-2; D gene unclear. The CDR3 contains 12 residues. Germline V gene sequence: CDR1 SGHAT, CDR2 FQDESV (reference sequence). The V gene lost 5 bases and the J gene lost 2 bases, with 6 bases spanning the gap. The CDR3 protein is CASSKENYGYTF. CDR3 sequence (DNA): TGTGCCAGCAGCAAAGAGAACTATGGCTACACCTTC.

V usage is TRBV7-2 and J usage is TRBJ2-7; D is unclear. V dropped 1 base and J dropped 0 bases, with 10 bases sitting between them. The CDR3 is 15 amino acids. CDR1 SGHTA and CDR2 FQGNSA come from the germline V gene. CDR3 in amino acids: CASSLGLGSSYEQYF. Here the CDR3 DNA reads TGTGCCAGCAGCTTAGGCTTGGGCAGCTCCTACGAGCAGTACTTC.

The chain carries TRBV20-1 and TRBJ2-3, with a tentative D call TRBD2 (5 bases). Germline assignment: CDR1 DFQATT and CDR2 SNEGSKA (reference sequence). The V gene lost 8 bases and the J gene lost 0 bases, with 9 bases spanning the gap. CDR3 length: 12 amino acids. DNA of the CDR3: TGCAGTAAACTAGAGAGCACAGATACGCAGTATTTT. Residues: CSKLESTDTQYF.

This clonotype was detected ten times or more. The chain couples TRBV29-1 to TRBJ2-3; a possible D gene is TRBD2 (5 bases). CDR1 is SQVTM and CDR2 is ANQGSEA in the germline V gene. The CDR3 is 14 amino acids. The ends were cut back, 3 bases at V and 6 bases at J, with 16 bases in the middle. In DNA, the CDR3 is TGCAGCGTTGAGGACGGGGAAGGCGAGGATACGCAGTATTTT. The encoded protein is CSVEDGEGEDTQYF.

In this sample, this clonotype turned up once. The rearrangement joins TRBV20-1 to TRBJ2-3; tentatively, D is TRBD2 (6 bases). Germline CDR1 DFQATT, CDR2 SNEGSKA (reference sequence). Trimming removed 1 base at V and 3 bases at J, with 14 bases between. CDR3 length equals 15 residues. The CDR3 region is CSARGGGSFTDTQYF. The CDR3 region has the DNA TGCAGTGCTAGAGGGGGAGGCTCCTTTACAGATACGCAGTATTTT.

This clonotype was recorded many times. This sequence joins TRBV12-3 or TRBV12-4 and TRBJ2-1, with 8 bases identical to TRBD2. V lost 0 bases and J lost 0; bases outside the gene matches: 7. CDR3 size: 18 residues. DNA for the CDR3: TGTGCCAGCAGTTTAGCGAAGACGGGGGGGAGCTCCTACAATGAGCAGTTCTTC. It yields the protein CASSLAKTGGSSYNEQFF.

This clonotype was observed many times. The chain recombines TRBV7-3 with TRBJ2-3; possible D gene TRBD1, 6 bases. Between the trimmed V and J ends, which lost 5 bases and 1 base, there was a span of 13 bases. In germline, CDR1 is SGHTA, CDR2 FQGTGA. The CDR3 has 15 amino acids. CDR3 in amino acids: CASSNSGQRTDTQYF. CDR3 DNA: TGTGCCAGCAGCAACTCCGGACAGCGCACAGATACGCAGTATTTT.

The chain uses TRBV27 and TRBJ2-3; tentative D call: TRBD2 (5 bases). In germline, CDR1 is MNHEY, CDR2 SMNVEV (reference sequence). V dropped 8 bases and J dropped 1 base, with 25 bases sitting between them. CDR3 length: 18 residues. As DNA, the CDR3 is TGTGCCAGCGGTTGTATCCCGACGAGGTCGGACTGCACAGATACGCAGTATTTT. This sequence encodes CASGCIPTRSDCTDTQYF.

J is TRBJ1-2 and V is TRBV20-1; 7 nucleotides align to TRBD1. There are 16 residues in the CDR3. Germline V gene sequence: CDR1 DFQATT, CDR2 SNEGSKA (reference sequence). With 6 bases clipped from V and 1 base from J, the junction kept 14 bases outside the gene matches. This CDR3 reads CSARLTGSGVNYGYTF. The CDR3 DNA reads TGCAGTGCCCGATTGACAGGGTCTGGGGTTAACTATGGCTACACCTTC.

The gene calls are TRBV4-3 and TRBJ1-2, with D uncertain. The length of the CDR3 is 14 residues. Deletions cut 4 bases from V and 2 bases from J, with 11 bases between. Germline values: CDR1 LGHNA, CDR2 YSLEER. The CDR3 bases are TGCGCCAGCAGCCGGGGTACTACCAACTATGGCTACACCTTC. Translation: CASSRGTTNYGYTF.

The rearrangement uses TRBV20-1 and TRBJ1-3; the D is unclear. V was trimmed by 0 bases and J by 4 bases, leaving 13 bases between them. Germline CDR1 and CDR2: DFQATT and SNEGSKA (reference sequence). This CDR3 spans 15 amino acids. This chain's CDR3 is CSARDSGRSGNTIYF. In DNA, the CDR3 is TGCAGTGCTAGAGATTCGGGCAGGTCCGGAAACACCATATATTTT.

The CDR3 loop reads CASSGGGLATEAFF. The CDR3 DNA sequence: TGTGCCAGCAGCGGAGGGGGCCTCGCCACTGAAGCTTTCTTT. V usage is TRBV7-6 and J usage is TRBJ1-1; TRBD1 agrees at 7 bases. In germline, CDR1 is SGHVS, CDR2 FNYEAQ. The CDR3 extends over 14 amino acids. Trimming took 5 bases from V and 4 from J; bases not matched to a gene: 7.

This clonotype was observed a handful of times. This chain joins TRBV7-3 and TRBJ2-5; maybe TRBD1 (6 bases). The CDR3 covers 13 residues. Germline lookup yields CDR1 SGHTA and CDR2 FQGTGA. Trimming cost V 6 bases and J 5 bases, with 13 bases left between them. The CDR3 DNA is TGTGCCAGCAGTTTCCAGGGGCGGGAGACCCAGTACTTC. Translated, it gives CASSFQGRETQYF.